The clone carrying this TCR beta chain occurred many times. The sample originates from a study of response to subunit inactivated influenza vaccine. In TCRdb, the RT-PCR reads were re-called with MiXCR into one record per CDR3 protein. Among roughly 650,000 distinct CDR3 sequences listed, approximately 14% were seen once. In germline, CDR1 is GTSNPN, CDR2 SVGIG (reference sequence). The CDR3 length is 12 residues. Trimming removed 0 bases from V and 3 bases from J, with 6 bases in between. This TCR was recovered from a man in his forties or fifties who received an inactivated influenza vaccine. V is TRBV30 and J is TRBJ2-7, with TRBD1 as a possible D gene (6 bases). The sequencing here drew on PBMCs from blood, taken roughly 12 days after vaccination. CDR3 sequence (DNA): TGTGCCTGGAGTGTACAGGGCTACGAGCAGTACTTC. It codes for CAWSVQGYEQYF.